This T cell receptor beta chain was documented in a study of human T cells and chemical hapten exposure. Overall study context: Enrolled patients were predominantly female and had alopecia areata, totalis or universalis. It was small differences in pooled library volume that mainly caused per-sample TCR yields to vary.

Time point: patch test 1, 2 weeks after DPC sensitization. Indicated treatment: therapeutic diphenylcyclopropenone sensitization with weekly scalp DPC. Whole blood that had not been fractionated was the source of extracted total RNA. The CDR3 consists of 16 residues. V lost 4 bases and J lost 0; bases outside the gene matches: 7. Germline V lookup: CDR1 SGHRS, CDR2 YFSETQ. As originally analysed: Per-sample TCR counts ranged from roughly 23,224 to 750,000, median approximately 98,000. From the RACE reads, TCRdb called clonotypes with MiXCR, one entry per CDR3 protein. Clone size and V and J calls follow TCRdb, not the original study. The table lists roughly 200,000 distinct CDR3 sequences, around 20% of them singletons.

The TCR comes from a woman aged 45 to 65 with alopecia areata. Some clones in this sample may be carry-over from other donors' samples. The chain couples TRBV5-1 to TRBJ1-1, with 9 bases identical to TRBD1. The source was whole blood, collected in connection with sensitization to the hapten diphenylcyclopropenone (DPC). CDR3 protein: CASSPNRGLMNTEAFF. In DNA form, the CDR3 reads TGCGCCAGCAGCCCGAACAGGGGGCTTATGAACACTGAAGCTTTCTTT.